These 30 T cell receptor beta chains were sequenced from one sample in a study of graft-versus-host responses after intestinal transplantation. No antigen is known for these receptors. Repertoires were generated with immunoSEQ multiplex PCR, while TCRdb's copy carries only in-frame clones and drops some. The table includes 98,000 or so clones, 87% detected once. The source material was unstimulated CD4+ T cells sorted from spleen or lymph node cells, sampled before intestinal transplant. Receptors originate from a human donor who received an intestinal transplant.

This chain connects TRBV28 to TRBJ1-1, with no clear D. The CDR3 spans 15 residues. Germline V gives CDR1 MDHEN, CDR2 SYDVKM. V lost 5 bases to trimming and J lost 4 bases, with 17 bases between them. CDR3 residues: CASSAPSDALTEAFF. The CDR3 DNA reads TGTGCCAGCAGTGCCCCCTCCGACGCTCTCACTGAAGCTTTCTTT. The variable domain in full, completed from reference TRBV28 and TRBJ1-1, reads DVKVTQSSRYLVKRTGEKVFLECVQDMDHENMFWYRQDPGLGLRLIYFSYDVKMKEKGDIPEGYSVSREKKERFSLILESASTNQTSMYLCASSAPSDALTEAFFGQGTRLTVV.

The chain recombines TRBV4-1 with TRBJ1-5; TRBD1 matches at 8 bases. CDR3 length: 17 amino acids. The J segment lost 0 bases and the V segment lost 4 bases, leaving 8 bases of the junction unmatched. Germline V gene sequence: CDR1 MGHRA, CDR2 YSYEKL. Written as DNA, the CDR3 is TGCGCCAGCAGCCCCAGGACAGGGCCCTATAGCAATCAGCCCCAGCATTTT. It encodes CASSPRTGPYSNQPQHF.

This chain joins TRBV18 and TRBJ2-1; D is uncertain. Germline V gives CDR1 KGHSH, CDR2 LQKENI. This CDR3 contains 13 residues. Trimming removed 4 bases from V and 10 bases from J, with 14 bases in between. The chain's CDR3 is CASSLGAELEQFF. The CDR3 coding sequence is TGTGCCAGCTCACTGGGTGCAGAACTAGAGCAGTTCTTC.

The chain couples TRBV5-6 to TRBJ1-1; possible D gene TRBD1, 5 bases. Germline loops: CDR1 SGHDT, CDR2 YYEEEE. The CDR3 spans 14 residues. V was cut by 0 bases and J by 3 bases, with 9 bases left in between. The DNA of the CDR3 is TGTGCCAGCAGCTTGGCAGGGTTGGACACTGAAGCTTTCTTT. Its translation is CASSLAGLDTEAFF.

This chain connects TRBV6-1 to TRBJ1-6; tentative D call: TRBD1 (6 bases). This CDR3 contains 15 residues. Trimming removed 1 base from V and 6 bases from J, with 10 bases in between. In germline, CDR1 is MNHNS, CDR2 SASEGT. CDR3 coding DNA: TGTGCCAGCAGTGAAGGGGGACACCTTAATTCACCCCTCCACTTT. This sequence encodes CASSEGGHLNSPLHF.

This clone was recorded a few times. The chain combines TRBV5-6 with TRBJ2-2, with D tentatively TRBD2 (5 bases). CDR1 is SGHDT and CDR2 is YYEEEE in the germline V gene. The V end lost 0 bases, the J end lost 1 base, and 7 bases lay between the germline ends. This CDR3 comprises 15 residues. The CDR3 sequence is CASSLAAGNTGELFF. The CDR3 region has the DNA TGTGCCAGCAGCTTGGCGGCGGGGAACACCGGGGAGCTGTTTTTT.

The chain is built from TRBV7-2 and TRBJ1-2; a possible D gene is TRBD1 (6 bases). Deletions cut 5 bases from V and 5 bases from J, with 18 bases between. Germline V gives CDR1 SGHTA, CDR2 FQGNSA. The CDR3 is 15 amino acids. The CDR3 region is CASSLGGGRGYGYTF. The CDR3 nucleotides read TGTGCCAGCAGCCTAGGAGGGGGAAGAGGTTATGGCTACACCTTC.

About this clone itself: The sample has other DNA sequences that encode this CDR3 too. The chain is built from TRBV5-1 and TRBJ2-5; the D is unclear. The CDR3 length is 13 residues. The ends were cut back, 2 bases at V and 2 bases at J, with 7 bases in the middle. The germline V gene encodes CDR1 SGHRS and CDR2 YFSETQ. In DNA, the CDR3 is TGCGCCAGCAGCTTAGGTGTACAAGAGACCCAGTACTTC. It codes for CASSLGVQETQYF.

The table lists this clone with a count of one. The chain employs TRBV25-1 and TRBJ1-2, with 9 bases that match TRBD1. The germline V gene encodes CDR1 MGHDK and CDR2 SYGVNS. Losses at the gene ends were 4 bases for V and 4 bases for J; bases not matched to a gene: 10. The CDR3 is 16 residues long. As DNA, the CDR3 is TGTGCCAGCAGTGCATCCCCTGGACAGGGGACCTATGGCTACACCTTC. Its protein product is CASSASPGQGTYGYTF.

This clone has just a few counts. The rearrangement links TRBV6-4 to TRBJ2-2, with D unclear. This CDR3 contains 13 residues. The germline CDR1 and CDR2 sequences are MRHNA and SNTAGT. V lost 5 bases, J lost 1 base, and 5 bases lay in between. The CDR3 spells CASSPGNTGELFF. The DNA of the CDR3 is TGTGCCAGCAGTCCAGGGAACACCGGGGAGCTGTTTTTT.

The chain has TRBV6-5 and TRBJ2-5; no reliable D call. Trimming removed 8 bases from V and 2 bases from J, with 12 bases in between. CDR3 length equals 13 residues. CDR1 and CDR2 from the germline V gene are MNHEY and SVGAGI. CDR3 coding DNA: TGTGCCAGCGGAAGGACGGCTCAAGAGACCCAGTACTTC. Translated: CASGRTAQETQYF.

The J gene is TRBJ1-4, the V gene TRBV5-1; D is possibly TRBD1 (5 bases). The CDR3 runs to 18 residues. Germline V gene sequence: CDR1 SGHRS, CDR2 YFSETQ. V gave up 6 bases and J gave up 4 bases, with 25 bases separating them. For the CDR3, the DNA is TGCGCCAGCACCCCCCCCCGGGACGTGGACCTACTTAATGAAAAACTGTTTTTT. Its protein is CASTPPRDVDLLNEKLFF.

V is TRBV19 and J is TRBJ1-2; 9 bases agree with TRBD1. Germline V CDR1 and CDR2: LNHDA, SQIVND (reference sequence). The CDR3 runs 15 residues. The junction had 4 bases not matched to a gene; V was cut back by 4 bases and J by 1 base. The CDR3 reads CASSTRDRDNYGYTF. CDR3 bases: TGTGCCAGTAGTACCCGGGACAGGGATAACTATGGCTACACCTTC.

This chain uses TRBV9 with TRBJ2-2; D is perhaps TRBD1 (6 bases). V lost 4 bases, J lost 7 bases, and 11 bases lay in between. There are 13 residues in the CDR3. CDR1 and CDR2 from the germline V gene are SGDLS and YYNGEE. This chain's CDR3 is CASSSQGIGELFF. DNA for the CDR3: TGTGCCAGCAGCTCCCAGGGGATCGGGGAGCTGTTTTTT.

This chain connects TRBV30 to TRBJ2-7; TRBD1 is a possible D gene (6 bases). Germline V gives CDR1 GTSNPN, CDR2 SVGIG (reference sequence). CDR3 size: 14 residues. The V gene lost 3 bases and the J gene lost 2 bases, with 14 bases spanning the gap. CDR3 sequence reads: CAWSRTVAPYEQYF. CDR3 in DNA: TGTGCCTGGAGCCGGACAGTGGCGCCCTACGAGCAGTACTTC.

The CDR3 coding sequence is TGCGCCAGCAGAATCACTAGTGGGTCCGCAGATACGCAGTATTTT. It translates to CASRITSGSADTQYF. The chain joins TRBV5-1 to TRBJ2-3, with D tentatively TRBD2 (5 bases). This CDR3 comprises 15 residues. V lost 5 bases and J 4 bases, leaving 17 bases between the germline ends. Germline CDR1 and CDR2: SGHRS and YFSETQ. Supplemented by reference TRBV5-1 and TRBJ2-3, the full variable domain reads KAGVTQTPRYLIKTRGQQVTLSCSPISGHRSVSWYQQTPGQGLQFLFEYFSETQRNKGNFPGRFSGRQFSNSRSEMNVSTLELGDSALYLCASRITSGSADTQYFGPGTRLTVL.

This chain connects TRBV6-1 to TRBJ2-2; D may be TRBD1 (6 bases). The ends were cut back, 3 bases at V and 4 bases at J, with 9 bases in the middle. Germline CDR1 is MNHNS and CDR2 is SASEGT. This CDR3 contains 14 residues. This CDR3 is CASSERGFTGELFF. The CDR3 coding sequence is TGTGCCAGCAGTGAGAGGGGGTTCACCGGGGAGCTGTTTTTT.

J is TRBJ1-3 and V is TRBV29-1; D not resolved. Trimming stripped 6 bases from V and 0 bases from J, with 12 bases between. This CDR3 has 14 amino acids. The germline V gene encodes CDR1 SQVTM and CDR2 ANQGSEA. In DNA, the CDR3 is TGCAGCGTAAAACAGTTTAGCTCTGGAAACACCATATATTTT. Its translation: CSVKQFSSGNTIYF.

This sequence joins TRBV7-2 and TRBJ2-5; 10 bases line up with TRBD2. The CDR3 totals 15 residues. Per germline, CDR1 SGHTA and CDR2 FQGNSA. V lost 3 bases, J lost 7 bases, and 8 bases stayed unmatched. CDR3: CASSFPAGGQGTQYF. Written as DNA, the CDR3 is TGTGCCAGCAGCTTCCCAGCGGGGGGGCAGGGGACCCAGTACTTC.

This clone was seen a handful of times. The chain uses TRBV28 and TRBJ1-3, with TRBD1 as a possible D gene (6 bases). Trimming shortened V by 5 bases and J by 4 bases, and 15 bases separated the two germline ends. Looked up from germline, CDR1 is MDHEN and CDR2 is SYDVKM. The CDR3 length is 15 residues. DNA for the CDR3: TGTGCCAGCAGTGGGGGCCTATCGAGGGGAAACACCATATATTTT. Protein sequence: CASSGGLSRGNTIYF.

The chain combines TRBV7-9 with TRBJ1-5; possibly TRBD1 for D (5 bases). This CDR3 has 15 amino acids. The germline CDR1 and CDR2 sequences are SEHNR and FQNEAQ (reference sequence). V was shortened by 5 bases and J by 0 bases, with 11 bases between the two germline ends. The CDR3 nucleotides are TGTGCCAGCAGCCGAACAGGAGATAGCAATCAGCCCCAGCATTTT. Residues: CASSRTGDSNQPQHF.

This clone was seen more than once but under ten times. A junction boundary mismatches the germline segment, possibly from a read error. The chain has TRBV6-1 and TRBJ2-2, with a possible D match to TRBD1 (5 bases). CDR1 and CDR2 (germline): MNHNS, SASEGT. The CDR3 sequence is 12 residues long. The CDR3 is CAISDQGRELFF. CDR3 in DNA: TGTGCCATCAGTGATCAGGGCCGGGAGCTGTTTTTT.

DNA for the CDR3: TGTGCCAGCAGCCGACAGTTCTATGGCTACACCTTC. Translating gives CASSRQFYGYTF. This chain joins TRBV28 and TRBJ1-2; a weak D match, TRBD1 (5 bases). The V end was cut by 6 bases, the J end by 4 bases, with 9 bases between. The germline gives CDR1 MDHEN, CDR2 SYDVKM. The CDR3 spans 12 residues.

The chain has TRBV6-1 and TRBJ1-1; D not resolved. The ends were cut back, 2 bases at V and 11 bases at J, with 12 bases in the middle. Germline V lookup: CDR1 MNHNS, CDR2 SASEGT. This CDR3 has 12 amino acids. Here the CDR3 reads CASSEPGRHAFF. CDR3 DNA sequence: TGTGCCAGCAGTGAACCCGGGCGTCACGCTTTCTTT.

V gene TRBV7-9 combines with J gene TRBJ1-6, with 8 bases aligning to TRBD1. J lost 9 bases, V lost 1 base, and 5 bases had no gene match. Per the germline V gene, CDR1 is SEHNR and CDR2 is FQNEAQ (reference sequence). This CDR3 has 15 residues. The CDR3 DNA reads TGTGCCAGCAGCTTAGAGACCCAGGGGGCTTCACCCCTCCACTTT. The encoded protein is CASSLETQGASPLHF.

The CDR3 protein is CASNRGGENTDTQYF. CDR3 coding DNA: TGTGCCAGCAATCGCGGTGGGGAAAACACAGATACGCAGTATTTT. The chain joins TRBV2 to TRBJ2-3; D unclear. Trimming pared 7 bases from V and 2 bases from J, leaving 16 bases between. CDR1 is SNHLY, CDR2 FYNNEI, per germline. The CDR3 runs 15 residues.

The rearrangement joins TRBV6-5 to TRBJ2-7; D might be TRBD1 (5 bases). V was trimmed by 6 bases and J by 4 bases, leaving 13 bases between them. Germline V CDR1 and CDR2: MNHEY, SVGAGI. The CDR3 sequence is 13 residues long. In DNA form, the CDR3 reads TGTGCCAGCAGAGACCTGACAGAATACGAGCAGTACTTC. Its translation is CASRDLTEYEQYF.

The chain recombines TRBV6-1 with TRBJ2-3; TRBD2 aligns across 10 bases. Germline trimming cut 0 bases from V and 6 bases from J; bases unmatched to any gene: 15. Germline V lookup: CDR1 MNHNS, CDR2 SASEGT. There are 19 residues in the CDR3. CDR3 nucleotides: TGTGCCAGCAGTGAAGCAATCGCGACTAGCGGGTCAGCCGGGGATACGCAGTATTTT. Translated: CASSEAIATSGSAGDTQYF.

V usage is TRBV11-3 and J usage is TRBJ2-5; 10 bases agree with TRBD1. Germline lookup yields CDR1 SGHNT and CDR2 YENEEA. The CDR3 consists of 14 residues. J gave up 7 bases and V 3 bases, and 5 bases lay outside the gene matches. The CDR3 sequence: CASSLTGGKGTQYF. DNA for the CDR3: TGTGCCAGCAGCTTGACAGGGGGCAAGGGGACCCAGTACTTC.

This clone was recorded once. The chain is built from TRBV6-5 and TRBJ1-2; TRBD1 is a possible D gene (5 bases). Deletions cut 5 bases from V and 0 bases from J, with 7 bases between. The CDR3 sequence is 13 residues long. Germline V gene data show CDR1 as MNHEY and CDR2 as SVGAGI. The CDR3 protein is CASSRQSNYGYTF. The CDR3 coding sequence is TGTGCCAGCAGTAGACAGTCTAACTATGGCTACACCTTC.